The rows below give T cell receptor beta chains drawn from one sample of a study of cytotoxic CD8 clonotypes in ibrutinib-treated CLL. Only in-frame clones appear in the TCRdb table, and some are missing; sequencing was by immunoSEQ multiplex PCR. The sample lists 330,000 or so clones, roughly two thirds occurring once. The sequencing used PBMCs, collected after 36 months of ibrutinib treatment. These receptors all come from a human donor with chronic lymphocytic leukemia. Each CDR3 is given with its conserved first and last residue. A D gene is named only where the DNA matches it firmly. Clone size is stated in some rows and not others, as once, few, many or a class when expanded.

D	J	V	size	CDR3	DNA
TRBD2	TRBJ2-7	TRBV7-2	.	CASSRTSGGSAPYEQYF	TGTGCCAGCAGCAGGACTAGCGGGGGGAGCGCCCCCTACGAGCAGTACTTC
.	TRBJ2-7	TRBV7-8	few	CASSLGVYRSLYEQYF	TGTGCCAGCAGCTTAGGGGTTTACAGGAGCCTATACGAGCAGTACTTC
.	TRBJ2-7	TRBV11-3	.	CASSLDISYEQYF	TGTGCCAGCAGCTTGGACATATCCTACGAGCAGTACTTC
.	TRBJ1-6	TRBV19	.	CASSIAQARNSPLHF	TGTGCCAGTAGTATAGCACAGGCGAGAAATTCACCCCTCCACTTT
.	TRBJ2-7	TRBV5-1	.	CASSPLPSYTYEQYF	TGCGCCAGCAGCCCTCTCCCAAGTTATACCTACGAGCAGTACTTC
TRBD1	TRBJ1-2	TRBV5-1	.	CASSWGDSYGYTF	TGCGCCAGCAGCTGGGGGGACAGCTATGGCTACACCTTC
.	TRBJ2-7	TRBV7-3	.	CASSLSDNEQYF	TGTGCCAGCAGCTTATCGGACAACGAGCAGTACTTC
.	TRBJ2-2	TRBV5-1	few	CASSPFGTKNTGELFF	TGCGCCAGCAGCCCCTTTGGGACAAAGAACACCGGGGAGCTGTTTTTT
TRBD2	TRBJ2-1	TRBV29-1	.	CSISGGVNNEQFF	TGCAGCATTAGCGGGGGGGTTAACAATGAGCAGTTCTTC
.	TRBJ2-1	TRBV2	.	CASSDGSSYNEQFF	TGTGCCAGCAGTGACGGGAGCTCCTACAATGAGCAGTTCTTC
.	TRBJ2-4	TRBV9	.	CASSVGAGRIVNIQYF	TGTGCCAGCAGCGTAGGGGCGGGACGAATCGTAAACATTCAGTACTTC
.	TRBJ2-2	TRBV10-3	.	CAISGKGANTGELFF	TGTGCCATCAGTGGAAAGGGCGCGAACACCGGGGAGCTGTTTTTT
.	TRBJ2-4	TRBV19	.	CASSIGDLAKNIQYF	TGTGCCAGTAGTATCGGAGACCTAGCCAAAAACATTCAGTACTTC
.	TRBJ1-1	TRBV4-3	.	CASSQLAGGTNTEAFF	TGCGCCAGCAGCCAACTGGCTGGGGGAACCAACACTGAAGCTTTCTTT
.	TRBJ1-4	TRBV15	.	CATSRDRGATNEKLFF	TGTGCCACCAGCAGAGATCGGGGGGCGACTAATGAAAAACTGTTTTTT
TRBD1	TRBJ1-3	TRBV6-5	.	CASSYGRGPGNTIYF	TGTGCCAGCAGTTATGGCAGGGGGCCTGGAAACACCATATATTTT
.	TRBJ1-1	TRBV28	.	CASNLLGGTEAFF	TGTGCCAGCAACCTCCTCGGGGGGACTGAAGCTTTCTTT
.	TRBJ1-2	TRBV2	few	CANYGGGNYGYTF	TGTGCCAACTATGGGGGAGGTAACTATGGCTACACCTTC
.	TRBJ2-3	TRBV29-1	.	CSVAEESTDTQYF	TGCAGCGTAGCGGAAGAAAGCACAGATACGCAGTATTTT
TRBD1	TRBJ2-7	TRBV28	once	CASSIIDRGLNEQYF	TGTGCCAGCAGTATAATTGACAGGGGGCTTAACGAGCAGTACTTC
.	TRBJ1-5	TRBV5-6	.	CASSLLQGVQPQHF	TGTGCCAGCAGCCTCTTACAGGGCGTCCAGCCCCAGCATTTT
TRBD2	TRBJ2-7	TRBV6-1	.	CASSDVGLAGNYEQYF	TGTGCCAGCAGTGACGTGGGACTAGCGGGGAACTACGAGCAGTACTTC
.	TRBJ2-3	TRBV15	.	CATLETRRTDTQYF	TGTGCCACTCTAGAGACCCGCCGCACAGATACGCAGTATTTT
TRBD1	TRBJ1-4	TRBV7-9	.	CASSPDRGPEKLFF	TGTGCCAGCAGCCCCGACAGGGGGCCTGAAAAACTGTTTTTT
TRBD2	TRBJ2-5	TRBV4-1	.	CASSQDRGGALETQYF	TGCGCCAGCAGCCAAGATCGCGGGGGGGCCTTAGAGACCCAGTACTTC
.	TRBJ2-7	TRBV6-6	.	CASSWPWAYEQYF	TGTGCCAGCAGTTGGCCCTGGGCCTACGAGCAGTACTTC
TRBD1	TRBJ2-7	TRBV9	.	CASSRGQVSYEQYF	TGTGCCAGCAGCCGGGGACAGGTCTCCTACGAGCAGTACTTC
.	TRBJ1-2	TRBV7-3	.	CASSLTQGYGYTF	TGTGCCAGCAGCTTAACCCAGGGATATGGCTACACCTTC
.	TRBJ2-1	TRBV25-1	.	CASSGEQGSYNEQFF	TGTGCCAGCAGTGGCGAACAGGGATCCTACAATGAGCAGTTCTTC
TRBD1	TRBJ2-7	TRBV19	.	CASSIRGTGDEQYF	TGTGCCAGTAGTATTCGCGGAACAGGGGACGAGCAGTACTTC
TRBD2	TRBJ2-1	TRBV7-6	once	CASSRPGLAGVNEQFF	TGTGCCAGCAGCCGCCCGGGACTAGCGGGAGTCAATGAGCAGTTCTTC
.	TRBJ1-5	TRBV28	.	CASSRGTPRDQPQHF	TGTGCCAGCAGTAGAGGGACCCCACGGGATCAGCCCCAGCATTTT
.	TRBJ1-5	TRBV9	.	CASSRSGANQPQHF	TGTGCCAGCAGCAGGAGTGGGGCCAATCAGCCCCAGCATTTT
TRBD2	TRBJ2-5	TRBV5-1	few	CASSLWPSGDQETQYF	TGCGCCAGCAGCTTGTGGCCTAGCGGGGACCAAGAGACCCAGTACTTC
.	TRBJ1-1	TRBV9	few	CASTGTDNTEAFF	TGTGCCAGCACTGGGACCGACAACACTGAAGCTTTCTTT
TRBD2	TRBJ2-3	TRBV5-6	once	CASSLDLAGVSTQYF	TGTGCCAGCAGCTTGGATCTAGCGGGAGTGTCAACGCAGTATTTT
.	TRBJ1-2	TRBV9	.	CASSAGAGSNYGYTF	TGTGCCAGCAGCGCTGGGGCAGGGAGTAACTATGGCTACACCTTC
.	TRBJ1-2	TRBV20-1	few	CSGMGYYGYTF	TGCAGTGGTATGGGGTACTATGGCTACACCTTC
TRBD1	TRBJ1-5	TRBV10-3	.	CAISEADRGNGPQHF	TGTGCCATCAGTGAAGCGGACAGGGGGAATGGGCCCCAGCATTTT
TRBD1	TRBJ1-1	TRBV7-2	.	CASSPGTGGPYTEAFF	TGTGCCAGCAGCCCCGGAACAGGGGGGCCGTACACTGAAGCTTTCTTT
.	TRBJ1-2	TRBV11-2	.	CASSLGRGSGYTF	TGTGCCAGCAGCTTAGGGAGGGGAAGTGGCTACACCTTC
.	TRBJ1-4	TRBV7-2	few	CASSFSRVTGEKLFF	TGTGCCAGCAGCTTCAGCAGGGTAACCGGGGAAAAACTGTTTTTT
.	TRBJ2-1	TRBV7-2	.	CASSQLVGPRSYNEQFF	TGTGCCAGCAGCCAGCTCGTGGGTCCCCGCTCCTACAATGAGCAGTTCTTC
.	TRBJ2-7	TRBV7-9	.	CASSQGHVGFGEQYF	TGTGCCAGCAGCCAGGGCCATGTGGGCTTTGGCGAGCAGTACTTC
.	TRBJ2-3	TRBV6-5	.	CASSYSATSTDTQYF	TGTGCCAGCAGTTACTCAGCAACCAGCACAGATACGCAGTATTTT
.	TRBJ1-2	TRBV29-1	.	CSVGLGGYTF	TGCAGCGTGGGGTTGGGCGGCTACACCTTC
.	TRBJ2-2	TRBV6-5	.	CASQVGGRTGELFF	TGTGCCAGCCAGGTGGGAGGCAGGACCGGGGAGCTGTTTTTT
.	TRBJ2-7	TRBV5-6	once	CASSLGIFGYEQYF	TGTGCCAGCAGCTTGGGGATCTTCGGCTACGAGCAGTACTTC
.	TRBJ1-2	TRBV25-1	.	CASSDWAVRLIYGYTF	TGTGCCAGCAGTGATTGGGCAGTCCGTCTTATCTATGGCTACACCTTC
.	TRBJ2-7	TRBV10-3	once	CAIRGGVGSSYEQYF	TGTGCCATCCGCGGTGGGGTCGGGAGCTCCTACGAGCAGTACTTC
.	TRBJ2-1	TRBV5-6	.	CASSSGGEQFF	TGTGCCAGCAGCTCCGGCGGTGAGCAGTTCTTC
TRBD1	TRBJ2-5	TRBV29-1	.	CSVDLQGFETQYF	TGCAGCGTTGACTTACAGGGGTTTGAGACCCAGTACTTC
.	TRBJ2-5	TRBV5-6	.	CASSQPLETQYF	TGTGCCAGCAGCCAGCCTCTTGAGACCCAGTACTTC
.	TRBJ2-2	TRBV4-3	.	CASSQLASRVRAGELFF	TGCGCCAGCAGCCAATTGGCTAGCCGCGTACGTGCCGGGGAGCTGTTTTTT
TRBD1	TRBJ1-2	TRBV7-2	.	CASSLGGQGNYGYTF	TGTGCCAGCAGCTTAGGAGGACAGGGGAACTATGGCTACACCTTC
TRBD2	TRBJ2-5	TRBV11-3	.	CASSLGLGLAGVLEKETQYF	TGTGCCAGCAGCTTAGGACTGGGACTAGCGGGAGTTTTGGAGAAAGAGACCCAGTACTTC
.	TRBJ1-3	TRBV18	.	CASSPPISPGLNGNTIYF	TGTGCCAGCTCACCACCGATATCCCCAGGGTTAAATGGAAACACCATATATTTT
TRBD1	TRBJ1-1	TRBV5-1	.	CASSRVNRGNTEAFF	TGCGCCAGCAGCCGCGTAAACAGGGGGAACACTGAAGCTTTCTTT
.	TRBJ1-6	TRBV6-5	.	CASSYWQGRDSPLHF	TGTGCCAGCAGTTACTGGCAGGGTCGAGATTCACCCCTCCACTTT